This TCR beta chain was captured in a study of OX40 agonist ivuxolimab in advanced cancers. Germline CDR1 reads SGHTA; CDR2 reads FQGNSA. With 2 bases removed from V and 7 bases from J, the gap between germline ends came to 15 bases. CDR3 size: 14 residues. The assay was immunoSEQ multiplex PCR, and TCRdb's table has in-frame clones only and misses some. This table holds tens of thousands of clones, about 90% found once. J is TRBJ2-7 and V is TRBV7-2; maybe TRBD1 (6 bases). The input for sequencing was CD4+ or CD8+ T cells sorted from blood, taken in a trial of the OX40 agonist ivuxolimab. The TCR was taken from an adult with an advanced solid tumor such as melanoma, head and neck, liver or kidney cancer. In DNA form, the CDR3 reads TGTGCCAGCAGCTTACAGGGGTATAAGGGGGAGCAGTACTTC. It is translated as CASSLQGYKGEQYF.